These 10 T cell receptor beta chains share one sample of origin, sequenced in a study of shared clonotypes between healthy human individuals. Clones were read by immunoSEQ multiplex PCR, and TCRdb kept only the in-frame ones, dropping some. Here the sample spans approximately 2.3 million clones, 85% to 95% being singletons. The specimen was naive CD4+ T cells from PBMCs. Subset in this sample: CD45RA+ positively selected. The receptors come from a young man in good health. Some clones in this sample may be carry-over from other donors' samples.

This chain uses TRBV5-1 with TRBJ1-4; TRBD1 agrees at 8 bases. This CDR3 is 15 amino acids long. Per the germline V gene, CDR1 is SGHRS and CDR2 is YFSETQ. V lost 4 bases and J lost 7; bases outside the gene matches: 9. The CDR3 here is CASSPQTGVGEKLFF. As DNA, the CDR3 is TGCGCCAGCAGCCCACAGACAGGGGTTGGTGAAAAACTGTTTTTT.

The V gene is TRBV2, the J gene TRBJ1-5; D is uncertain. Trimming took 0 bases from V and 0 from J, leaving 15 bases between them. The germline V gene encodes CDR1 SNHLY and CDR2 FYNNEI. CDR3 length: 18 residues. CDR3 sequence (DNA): TGTGCCAGCAGTGAAGCGGAGTACGGGAGCTATAGCAATCAGCCCCAGCATTTT. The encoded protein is CASSEAEYGSYSNQPQHF. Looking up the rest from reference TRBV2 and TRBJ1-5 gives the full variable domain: EPEVTQTPSHQVTQMGQEVILRCVPISNHLYFYWYRQILGQKVEFLVSFYNNEISEKSEIFDDQFSVERPDGSNFTLKIRSTKLEDSAMYFCASSEAEYGSYSNQPQHFGDGTRLSIL.

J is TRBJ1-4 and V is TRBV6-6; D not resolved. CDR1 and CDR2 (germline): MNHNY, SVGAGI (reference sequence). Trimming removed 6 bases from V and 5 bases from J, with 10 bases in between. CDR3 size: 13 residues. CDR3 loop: CASRIGPNEKLFF. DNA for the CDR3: TGTGCCAGCAGAATCGGGCCAAATGAAAAACTGTTTTTT.

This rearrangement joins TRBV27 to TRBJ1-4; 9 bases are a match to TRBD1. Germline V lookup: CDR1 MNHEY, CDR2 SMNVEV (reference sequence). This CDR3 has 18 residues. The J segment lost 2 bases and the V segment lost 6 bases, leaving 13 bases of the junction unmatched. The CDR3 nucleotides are TGTGCCAGCAGACCTCGGGACAGGGTGGTGGGTACTAATGAAAAACTGTTTTTT. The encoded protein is CASRPRDRVVGTNEKLFF.

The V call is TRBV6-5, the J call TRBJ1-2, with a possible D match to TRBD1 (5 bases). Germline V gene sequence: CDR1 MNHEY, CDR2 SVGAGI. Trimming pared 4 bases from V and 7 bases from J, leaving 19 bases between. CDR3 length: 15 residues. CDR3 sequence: CASSSPKGLSSGYTF. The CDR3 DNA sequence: TGTGCCAGCAGTTCCCCGAAGGGACTCTCCTCTGGCTACACCTTC.

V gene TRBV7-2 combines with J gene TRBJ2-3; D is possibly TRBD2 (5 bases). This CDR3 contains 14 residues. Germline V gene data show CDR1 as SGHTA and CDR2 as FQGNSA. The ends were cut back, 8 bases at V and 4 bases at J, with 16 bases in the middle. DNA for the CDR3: TGTGCCAGCGGGTGGGCGGCGGGCTCAGATACGCAGTATTTT. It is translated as CASGWAAGSDTQYF. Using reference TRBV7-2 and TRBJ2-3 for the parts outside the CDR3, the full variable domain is GAGVSQSPSNKVTEKGKDVELRCDPISGHTALYWYRQSLGQGLEFLIYFQGNSAPDKSGLPSDRFSAERTGGSVSTLTIQRTQQEDSAVYLCASGWAAGSDTQYFGPGTRLTVL.

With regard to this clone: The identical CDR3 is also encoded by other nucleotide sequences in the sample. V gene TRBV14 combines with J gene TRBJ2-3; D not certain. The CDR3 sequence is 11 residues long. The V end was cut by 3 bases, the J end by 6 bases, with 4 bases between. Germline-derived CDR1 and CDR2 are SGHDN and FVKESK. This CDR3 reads CASSQADTQYF. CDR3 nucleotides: TGTGCCAGCAGCCAGGCGGATACGCAGTATTTT.

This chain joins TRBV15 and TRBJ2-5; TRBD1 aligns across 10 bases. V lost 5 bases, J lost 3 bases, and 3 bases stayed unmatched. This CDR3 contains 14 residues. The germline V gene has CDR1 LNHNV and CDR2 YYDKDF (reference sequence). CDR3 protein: CATSPGTGEETQYF. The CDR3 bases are TGTGCCACCAGCCCGGGGACAGGGGAAGAGACCCAGTACTTC.

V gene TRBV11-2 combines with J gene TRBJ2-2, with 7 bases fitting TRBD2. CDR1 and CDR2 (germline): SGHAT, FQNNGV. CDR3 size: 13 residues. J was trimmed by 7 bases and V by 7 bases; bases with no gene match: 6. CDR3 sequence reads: CASTLRGVGELFF. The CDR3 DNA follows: TGTGCCAGCACCCTCCGGGGGGTCGGGGAGCTGTTTTTT. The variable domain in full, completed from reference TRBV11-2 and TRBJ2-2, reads EAGVAQSPRYKIIEKRQSVAFWCNPISGHATLYWYQQILGQGPKLLIQFQNNGVVDDSQLPKDRFSAERLKGVDSTLKIQPAKLEDSAVYLCASTLRGVGELFFGEGSRLTVL.

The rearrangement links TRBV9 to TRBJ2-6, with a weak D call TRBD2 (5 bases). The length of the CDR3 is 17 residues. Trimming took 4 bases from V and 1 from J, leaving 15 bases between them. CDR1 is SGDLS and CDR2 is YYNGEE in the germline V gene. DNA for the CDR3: TGTGCCAGCAGCCCCCTCTTTCTAGCATCTGGGGCCAACGTCCTGACTTTC. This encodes CASSPLFLASGANVLTF.